Each of the 9 T cell receptor beta chains below was sequenced from the same sample in a study of identical twins. TCRdb processed the 5' RACE reads anew with MiXCR; each CDR3 protein has one entry. The sample lists about 500,000 distinct CDR3 sequences, around 15% occurring once. These data were also filed under a second study, of yellow fever vaccine responses in identical twins.

Sequenced input: CD4+ T cells sorted from blood. The source is a woman aged 18-29 years in good health.

This clonotype appeared many times. V and J are TRBV5-1 and TRBJ2-2; TRBD1 matches at 7 bases. The V gene's germline CDR1 is SGHRS and CDR2 YFSETQ. This CDR3 is built from 15 residues. The V segment lost 4 bases and the J segment 3 bases; nucleotides outside the gene matches: 6. CDR3 nucleotides: TGCGCCAGCAGCACGGGACAGCATTACACCGGGGAGCTGTTTTTT. This sequence encodes CASSTGQHYTGELFF. The whole variable domain, remainder taken from reference TRBV5-1 and TRBJ2-2, is KAGVTQTPRYLIKTRGQQVTLSCSPISGHRSVSWYQQTPGQGLQFLFEYFSETQRNKGNFPGRFSGRQFSNSRSEMNVSTLELGDSALYLCASSTGQHYTGELFFGEGSRLTVL.

This clonotype was seen at least ten times. The chain combines TRBV29-1 with TRBJ2-7; D might be TRBD1 or TRBD2, each matching 6 bases. The germline gives CDR1 SQVTM, CDR2 ANQGSEA. The V end lost 7 bases, the J end lost 2 bases, and 18 bases lay between the germline ends. The CDR3 contains 14 residues. CDR3 loop: CSDVWGALTYEQYF. CDR3 sequence (DNA): TGCAGCGACGTTTGGGGGGCTCTTACCTACGAGCAGTACTTC.

The sample holds many counts of this clonotype. V usage is TRBV7-9 and J usage is TRBJ2-4; 8 nucleotides match TRBD1. The V gene end was trimmed by 5 bases and the J gene end by 9 bases; junction bases not matched to a gene: 9. Germline CDR1 is SEHNR and CDR2 is FQNEAQ (reference sequence). The CDR3 is made up of 14 amino acids. CDR3 in amino acids: CASSPDRVGGIQYF. CDR3 coding DNA: TGTGCCAGCAGCCCGGACAGGGTCGGGGGCATTCAGTACTTC.

This clonotype showed up just a few times. The chain recombines TRBV10-3 with TRBJ1-4; no clear D. Germline CDR1 is ENHRY and CDR2 is SYGVKD. The CDR3 loop spans 12 amino acids. V shed 8 bases and J shed 10 bases, with 14 bases lying between them. The CDR3 sequence: CAIHEGDGKLFF. The DNA of the CDR3 is TGTGCCATCCACGAAGGAGACGGAAAACTGTTTTTT.

The V call is TRBV5-1, the J call TRBJ2-2; possibly TRBD2 for D (5 bases). V was shortened by 0 bases and J by 4 bases, with 10 bases between the two germline ends. The germline gives CDR1 SGHRS, CDR2 YFSETQ. The CDR3 length is 15 residues. This CDR3 reads CASSLVSGLTGELFF. In nucleotides, the CDR3 is TGCGCCAGCAGCTTGGTTTCCGGACTCACCGGGGAGCTGTTTTTT.

V and J are TRBV14 and TRBJ2-7, with TRBD2 matching over 9 bases. The CDR3 covers 17 residues. Germline V gene data show CDR1 as SGHDN and CDR2 as FVKESK. After removal of 0 bases from V and 6 bases from J, the junction contained 12 bases not matched to a gene. CDR3 sequence reads: CASSQDRSSGRRSEQYF. Here the CDR3 DNA reads TGTGCCAGCAGCCAAGATAGGAGTAGCGGGAGAAGGAGCGAGCAGTACTTC.

The chain employs TRBV6-2 or TRBV6-3 and TRBJ2-2; D remains ambiguous. The CDR3 has 13 residues. CDR1 and CDR2 from the germline V gene are MNHEY and SVGEGT. V gave up 5 bases and J gave up 4 bases, with 8 bases separating them. This CDR3 reads CASSTGGTGELFF. The CDR3, as DNA: TGTGCCAGCAGTACCGGTGGCACCGGGGAGCTGTTTTTT.

J is TRBJ2-3 and V is TRBV5-1; 7 nucleotides agree with TRBD1. V shed 0 bases, J shed 5 bases, and the junction held 9 bases outside the gene matches. The CDR3 has 16 residues. CDR1 is SGHRS and CDR2 is YFSETQ in the germline V gene. CDR3 protein: CASSLDDRARGDTQYF. The DNA for the CDR3 is TGCGCCAGCAGCTTGGACGACAGGGCGAGGGGAGATACGCAGTATTTT.

This clonotype was seen ten or more times. The chain employs TRBV12-3 or TRBV12-4 and TRBJ1-1, with 9 bases matching TRBD1. Trimming at V came to 5 bases and at J to 8 bases, leaving 3 bases not matched to a gene. The CDR3 covers 12 residues. Here the CDR3 DNA reads TGTGCCAGCAGTCCGGACAGGGGAGAAGCTTTCTTT. As protein: CASSPDRGEAFF.